The clone carrying this TCR beta chain was observed a handful of times. What it binds is not known. The sample comes from a study of early T cells in non-severe SARS-CoV-2 infection. TCRdb called the 5' RACE reads again in MiXCR, with one record for every CDR3 protein. The sample includes 81,000 or so distinct CDR3 sequences, roughly 12% of them seen just once. Notes on the study in general: Matches to VDJdb favored anti-spike CD8 responses and missed private and CD4 specificities.

This TCR came from an adult who was a healthcare worker with PCR-confirmed SARS-CoV-2 infection or an uninfected control (not recorded which). The sequenced sample was whole blood.

CDR3 region: CASSSRASPTYEQYF. DNA of the CDR3: TGTGCCAGCAGTTCGAGAGCCTCCCCCACCTACGAGCAGTACTTC. The V call is TRBV27, the J call TRBJ2-7, with unresolved D. Per germline, CDR1 MNHEY and CDR2 SMNVEV (reference sequence). The CDR3 runs 15 residues. Trimming removed 4 bases from V and 2 bases from J, with 15 bases in between.